This T cell receptor beta chain was identified in a study of blood T cell repertoires in COVID-19. Study-wide context: Acute and convalescent COVID-19 samples came from the United States, Italy and Spain. Nucleic acid was either cDNA or gDNA, and it came from T cells, B-cell-depleted T cells, or PBMCs.

Germline V gene lookup returns CDR1 MGHRA and CDR2 YSYEKL. Trimming at V came to 4 bases and at J to 5 bases, leaving 8 bases not matched to a gene. The CDR3 runs to 16 residues. In the original workflow: The authors estimated nucleated cell counts from reference gene primer amplification. TCRdb keeps only in-frame clones here, not all; method: immunoSEQ multiplex PCR. V and J calls and clone size are given by that table; D and trimming were obtained from the DNA. The sample lists about 83,000 clones; approximately 80% were seen once. This receptor was obtained from a woman of 80 years or more with acute or convalescent COVID-19. The rearrangement links TRBV4-1 to TRBJ1-4, with 9 positions matching TRBD1. Material: peripheral blood. For the CDR3, the DNA is TGCGCCAGCAGCCGATCGACCGGGACAGGGAATGAAAAACTGTTTTTT. It encodes CASSRSTGTGNEKLFF.